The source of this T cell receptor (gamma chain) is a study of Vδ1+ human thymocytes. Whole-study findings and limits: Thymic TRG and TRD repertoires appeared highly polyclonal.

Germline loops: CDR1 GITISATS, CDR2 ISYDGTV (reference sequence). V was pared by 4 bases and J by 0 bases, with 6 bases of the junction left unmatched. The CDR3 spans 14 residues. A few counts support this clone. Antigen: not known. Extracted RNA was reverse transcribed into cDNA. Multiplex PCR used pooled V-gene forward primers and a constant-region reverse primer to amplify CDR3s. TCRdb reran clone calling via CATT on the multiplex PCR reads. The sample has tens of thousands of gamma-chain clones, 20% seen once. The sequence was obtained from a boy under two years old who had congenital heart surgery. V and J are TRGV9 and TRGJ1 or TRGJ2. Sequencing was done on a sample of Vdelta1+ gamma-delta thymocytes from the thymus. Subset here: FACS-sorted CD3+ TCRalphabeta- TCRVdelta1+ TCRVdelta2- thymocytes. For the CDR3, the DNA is TGTGCCTTGTGGGATCCCGCGAATTATTATAAGAAACTCTTT. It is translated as CALWDPANYYKKLF.